Listed here are 30 T cell receptor beta chains from one sample, sequenced in a study of human T cells and chemical hapten exposure. Described time point: patch test 2, 6 weeks after DPC sensitization. Treatment meaning: therapeutic diphenylcyclopropenone sensitization with weekly scalp DPC. TCRdb reprocessed the RACE reads with MiXCR, giving one entry per CDR3 protein. The repertoire holds some 100,000 distinct CDR3 sequences, with approximately 8.8% as singletons. The source was whole blood, collected in connection with sensitization to the hapten diphenylcyclopropenone (DPC). These receptors were obtained from a woman aged 40 to 49 with alopecia areata. Some clones in this sample may be carry-over from other donors' samples.

Concerning this clonotype itself: Lacking the conserved final phenylalanine or tryptophan, this CDR3 likely reflects a read error. V is TRBV7-9 and J is TRBJ2-3; D ambiguous. The germline V and J ends were trimmed by 0 bases and 0 bases, with 10 bases remaining between them. There are 16 residues in the CDR3. The germline V gene has CDR1 SEHNR and CDR2 FQNEAQ (reference sequence). CDR3: CASSLAGSSSTDTQYS. The CDR3 nucleotides are TGTGCCAGCAGCTTAGCGGGCAGCTCTAGCACAGATACGCAGTATTCT.

The sample holds many counts of this clonotype. The chain carries TRBV6-1 and TRBJ1-2; D gene ambiguous. Looked up from germline, CDR1 is MNHNS and CDR2 is SASEGT. This CDR3 has 14 residues. The germline V and J ends were trimmed by 0 bases and 8 bases, with 13 bases remaining between them. CDR3 region: CASSEAPGIGGYTF. CDR3 in DNA: TGTGCCAGCAGTGAAGCGCCGGGGATCGGAGGCTACACCTTC.

The chain is built from TRBV11-2 and TRBJ1-4, with 9 bases fitting TRBD1. Germline V gene sequence: CDR1 SGHAT, CDR2 FQNNGV. V trimming: 5 bases; J trimming: 7 bases; junction bases outside the gene matches: 5. The CDR3 totals 14 residues. In DNA, the CDR3 is TGTGCCAGCAGCCCAGGGACAGGGTCTGAAAAACTGTTTTTT. Translated, it gives CASSPGTGSEKLFF.

This clonotype was found a few times. V usage is TRBV7-9 and J usage is TRBJ2-1, with TRBD2 matching 8 bases. J lost 0 bases, V lost 6 bases, and 4 bases had no gene match. CDR3 size: 15 residues. Germline CDR1 is SEHNR and CDR2 is FQNEAQ (reference sequence). CDR3 loop: CASSQAGASYNEQFF. CDR3 DNA: TGTGCCAGCAGTCAAGCGGGGGCCTCCTACAATGAGCAGTTCTTC. The full variable domain, with the rest looked up from reference TRBV7-9 and TRBJ2-1, is DTGVSQNPRHKITKRGQNVTFRCDPISEHNRLYWYRQTLGQGPEFLTYFQNEAQLEKSRLLSDRFSAERPKGSFSTLEIQRTEQGDSAMYLCASSQAGASYNEQFFGPGTRLTVL.

V and J are TRBV7-7 and TRBJ2-2; D might be TRBD1 (5 bases). CDR1 is SSHAT, CDR2 FNYEAQ, per germline (reference sequence). CDR3 length: 12 amino acids. The CDR3, as DNA: TGTGCTACCTCAAGGGGTTCCGGGGAGCTGTTTTTT. This codes for CATSRGSGELFF.

This clonotype was counted a few times. The genes are TRBV7-8 and TRBJ2-5; tentatively, D is TRBD1 or TRBD2 (5 bases each). V lost 5 bases and J lost 2, with 15 bases in between. The V gene's germline CDR1 is SGHVS and CDR2 FQNEAQ. The CDR3 runs 15 residues. The CDR3 DNA is TGTGCCAGCAGCCGTGGGCGCTGGGGGCAAGAGACCCAGTACTTC. It is translated as CASSRGRWGQETQYF.

In its sample, this clonotype was seen many times. The V gene is TRBV14, the J gene TRBJ2-1; D is unresolved. Deletions cut 0 bases from V and 5 bases from J, with 5 bases between. The CDR3 totals 13 residues. Germline CDR1 reads SGHDN; CDR2 reads FVKESK. CDR3 DNA: TGTGCCAGCAGCCAAGATCCTGACAATGAGCAGTTCTTC. Translating gives CASSQDPDNEQFF.

This chain joins TRBV4-2 and TRBJ2-1; D not certain. V was cut by 0 bases and J by 1 base, with 13 bases left in between. Germline CDR1 LGHNA, CDR2 YNFKEQ. This CDR3 is 17 amino acids long. CDR3 nucleotide sequence: TGTGCCAGCAGCCAAGAAAGGCTAGGTGCGTCCTACAATGAGCAGTTCTTC. It codes for CASSQERLGASYNEQFF.

The chain's CDR3 is CASSRRGTGRPYEQYF. CDR3 DNA: TGTGCCAGCAGCCGCCGAGGGACAGGGAGGCCCTACGAGCAGTACTTC. V gene TRBV5-4 combines with J gene TRBJ2-7; 9 bases line up with TRBD1. J lost 2 bases, V lost 4 bases, and 10 bases had no gene match. This CDR3 contains 16 residues. Per the germline V gene, CDR1 is SGHNT and CDR2 is YYREEE (reference sequence).

This clonotype has a count of ten or more. In DNA, the CDR3 is TGTGCCAGCAGCTCGCCGGCGTACGAGCAGTACTTC. This encodes CASSSPAYEQYF. The chain uses TRBV7-8 and TRBJ2-7, with D unclear. Germline V gene data show CDR1 as SGHVS and CDR2 as FQNEAQ. CDR3 length equals 12 residues. V was shortened by 4 bases and J by 4 bases, with 8 bases between the two germline ends.

In regard to this clonotype: A much more abundant neighbour one base away suggests this may be a read error. The rearrangement uses TRBV6-2 or TRBV6-3 and TRBJ1-5; D not certain. V gave up 0 bases and J gave up 5 bases, with 14 bases separating them. The CDR3 loop spans 16 amino acids. CDR1 is MNHEY, CDR2 SVGEGT, per germline. In DNA form, the CDR3 reads TGTGCCAGCAGTTACTCGGATTACCCGAGAGATCAGCCCCAGCATTTT. Protein product: CASSYSDYPRDQPQHF.

This chain links TRBV7-8 with TRBJ2-3; TRBD2 is a possible D gene (5 bases). Trimming stripped 1 base from V and 2 bases from J, with 10 bases between. Germline V gene data show CDR1 as SGHVS and CDR2 as FQNEAQ. There are 15 residues in the CDR3. The DNA of the CDR3 is TGTGCCAGCAGCTTAGGAGGGCAGAACACAGATACGCAGTATTTT. As protein: CASSLGGQNTDTQYF.

Comment on this clonotype: A much larger clone is a single base away; this may be a read error. V is TRBV4-3 and J is TRBJ1-5, with a possible D match to TRBD1 (5 bases). The V end was cut by 1 base, the J end by 7 bases, with 17 bases between. The germline gives CDR1 LGHNA, CDR2 YSLEER. The CDR3 sequence is 16 residues long. In DNA, the CDR3 is TGCGCCAGCAGCCAAGGGGTAGGGGCGCGAGTCCAGCCCCAGCATTTT. Protein: CASSQGVGARVQPQHF.

This clonotype was seen at least ten times. The chain recombines TRBV7-9 with TRBJ1-4; D is perhaps TRBD1 (5 bases). This CDR3 has 14 residues. V was cut by 5 bases and J by 8 bases, with 15 bases left in between. Germline values: CDR1 SEHNR, CDR2 FQNEAQ (reference sequence). The CDR3 sequence: CASSQGDFWEKLFF. The CDR3 DNA sequence: TGTGCCAGCAGCCAAGGGGATTTTTGGGAAAAACTGTTTTTT.

This clonotype was detected many times. The V and J genes are TRBV30 and TRBJ1-2, with D maybe TRBD1 (6 bases). Per the germline V gene, CDR1 is GTSNPN and CDR2 is SVGIG (reference sequence). V gave up 4 bases and J gave up 4 bases, with 16 bases separating them. This CDR3 is 14 amino acids long. DNA for the CDR3: TGTGCCTGGACCACAACAGGGTTAGGCTATGGCTACACCTTC. Translating gives CAWTTTGLGYGYTF.

This clonotype was found a few times. The rearrangement uses TRBV5-1 and TRBJ1-1; D gene unclear. The germline CDR1 and CDR2 sequences are SGHRS and YFSETQ. Trimming pared 2 bases from V and 1 base from J, leaving 12 bases between. This CDR3 contains 15 residues. DNA for the CDR3: TGCGCCAGCAGCTTAGGTTTCACGGGGAACACTGAAGCTTTCTTT. It is translated as CASSLGFTGNTEAFF.

Ten or more counts support this clonotype. The chain uses TRBV6-2 or TRBV6-3 and TRBJ2-5, with 9 nucleotides matching TRBD2. The CDR3 contains 15 residues. Germline-derived CDR1 and CDR2 are MNHEY and SVGEGT. Trimming at V came to 5 bases and at J to 0 bases, leaving 4 bases not matched to a gene. The CDR3 is CASSTLAGNQETQYF. The CDR3 region has the DNA TGTGCCAGCAGTACGCTAGCGGGGAACCAAGAGACCCAGTACTTC.

This clonotype was observed many times. CDR3 sequence (DNA): TGTGCCAGCAGTAGACAGGGGGATACGCAGTATTTT. It specifies CASSRQGDTQYF. This rearrangement joins TRBV6-2 or TRBV6-3 to TRBJ2-3; 8 bases agree with TRBD1. This CDR3 contains 12 residues. V gave up 5 bases and J gave up 6 bases; unmatched junction bases: 1. The germline CDR1 and CDR2 sequences are MNHEY and SVGEGT.

V gene TRBV20-1 combines with J gene TRBJ2-3, with D uncertain. Trimming stripped 3 bases from V and 1 base from J, with 8 bases between. From germline, CDR1 is DFQATT and CDR2 SNEGSKA (reference sequence). The CDR3 runs to 13 residues. CDR3 DNA sequence: TGCAGTGCTAGGCTGGCAGGCACAGATACGCAGTATTTT. Protein sequence: CSARLAGTDTQYF.

There are a few counts of this clonotype. The J gene is TRBJ2-4, the V gene TRBV20-1; possible D gene TRBD1, 6 bases. Trimming took 6 bases from V and 1 from J, leaving 13 bases between them. CDR1 DFQATT and CDR2 SNEGSKA come from the germline V gene (reference sequence). CDR3 length equals 14 residues. This CDR3 reads CSALNREAKNIQYF. Here the CDR3 DNA reads TGCAGTGCCCTAAACAGGGAGGCCAAAAACATTCAGTACTTC.

The chain links TRBV15 to TRBJ1-1; D uncertain. CDR3 length: 12 residues. Trimming cost V 0 bases and J 8 bases, with 7 bases left between them. Germline loops: CDR1 LNHNV, CDR2 YYDKDF (reference sequence). This CDR3 is CATSRDRREAFF. In nucleotides, the CDR3 is TGTGCCACCAGCAGAGATCGACGAGAAGCTTTCTTT.

The table lists this clonotype with a few counts. The rearrangement uses TRBV11-3 and TRBJ2-3; D gene uncertain. V was clipped by 1 base and J by 5 bases, with 7 bases between them. CDR3 length: 13 amino acids. Germline CDR1 reads SGHNT; CDR2 reads YENEEA. As DNA, the CDR3 is TGTGCCAGCAGCTTAGTGATTCAAGATACGCAGTATTTT. Protein sequence: CASSLVIQDTQYF.

This clonotype was recorded at least ten times. The chain couples TRBV4-1 to TRBJ2-3; TRBD2 might be the D (6 bases). V lost 1 base and J lost 4, with 12 bases in between. From germline, CDR1 is MGHRA and CDR2 YSYEKL. The CDR3 runs to 15 residues. The DNA of the CDR3 is TGCGCCAGCAGCCAAGTCATGGTAGCGGCAGATACGCAGTATTTT. It translates to CASSQVMVAADTQYF.

This clonotype appeared a few times. V usage is TRBV20-1 and J usage is TRBJ2-5; 7 nucleotides agree with TRBD2. Germline V gene lookup returns CDR1 DFQATT and CDR2 SNEGSKA (reference sequence). The length of the CDR3 is 15 residues. J gave up 9 bases and V 2 bases, and 15 bases lay outside the gene matches. The CDR3 region is CSARSGLAVALAQYF. As DNA, the CDR3 is TGCAGTGCTAGATCTGGGCTAGCGGTAGCGTTGGCCCAGTACTTC.

In this sample, this clonotype turned up a few times. This chain links TRBV18 with TRBJ1-4; 7 bases are a match to TRBD1. CDR1 KGHSH and CDR2 LQKENI come from the germline V gene. V trimming: 5 bases; J trimming: 3 bases; junction bases outside the gene matches: 15. The CDR3 has 18 amino acids. The CDR3 bases are TGTGCCAGCTCATCGTCGAATATGAAGACAGGGTCTAATGAAAAACTGTTTTTT. This translates into CASSSSNMKTGSNEKLFF.

A few counts support this clonotype. The chain employs TRBV29-1 and TRBJ2-7, with D unclear. This CDR3 comprises 13 residues. V lost 1 base and J lost 0, with 7 bases in between. The germline CDR1 and CDR2 sequences are SQVTM and ANQGSEA. This CDR3 reads CSVEGTASYEQYF. The CDR3 DNA reads as TGCAGCGTTGAAGGGACGGCCTCCTACGAGCAGTACTTC.

A few counts support this clonotype. This chain uses TRBV5-1 with TRBJ2-5; TRBD1 is a possible D gene (6 bases). Trimming shortened V by 6 bases and J by 1 base, and 10 bases separated the two germline ends. The CDR3 is 13 residues long. CDR1 SGHRS and CDR2 YFSETQ come from the germline V gene. Written as DNA, the CDR3 is TGCGCCAGCACTGTCAGGGGCCAAGAGACCCAGTACTTC. Translating gives CASTVRGQETQYF.

In this sample, this clonotype turned up a few times. This sequence joins TRBV7-2 and TRBJ1-4, with 8 bases aligning to TRBD1. CDR1 SGHTA and CDR2 FQGNSA come from the germline V gene. The J segment lost 7 bases and the V segment lost 5 bases, leaving 9 bases of the junction unmatched. This CDR3 has 15 amino acids. The CDR3, as DNA: TGTGCCAGCAGCGGACAGGGAAGGCGTGGTGAAAAACTGTTTTTT. Translation: CASSGQGRRGEKLFF.

This clonotype was seen more than once but under ten times. In DNA form, the CDR3 reads TGCAGTGCTAGAGATGGGACAGGGGGGAATTCACCCCTCCACTTT. It yields the protein CSARDGTGGNSPLHF. The chain links TRBV20-1 to TRBJ1-6, with 11 bases aligning to TRBD1. V shed 0 bases and J 7 bases; nucleotides not matched to a gene: 2. Germline loops: CDR1 DFQATT, CDR2 SNEGSKA (reference sequence). The CDR3 consists of 15 residues.

This clonotype has ten or more counts. The genes are TRBV20-1 and TRBJ1-1; unclear D gene. V was pared by 1 base and J by 6 bases, with 15 bases between. CDR1 DFQATT and CDR2 SNEGSKA come from the germline V gene (reference sequence). This CDR3 has 14 amino acids. CDR3 region: CSARALGWSAEAFF. For the CDR3, the DNA is TGCAGTGCTAGAGCTCTCGGGTGGAGCGCTGAAGCTTTCTTT.